The 4 T cell receptor beta chains listed next were all sequenced from one sample in a study of cytotoxic CD8 clonotypes in ibrutinib-treated CLL. Clones were read by immunoSEQ multiplex PCR, and TCRdb kept only the in-frame ones, dropping some. This table holds approximately 32,000 clones, around 63% found once. The sequenced sample was PBMCs, obtained before ibrutinib treatment. Source of these receptors: a human donor with chronic lymphocytic leukemia.

The V call is TRBV6-5, the J call TRBJ2-7; 11 bases map to TRBD2. With 5 bases clipped from V and 0 bases from J, the junction kept 0 bases outside the gene matches. Per the germline V gene, CDR1 is MNHEY and CDR2 is SVGAGI. The CDR3 sequence is 14 residues long. This CDR3 is CASSLAGGSYEQYF. The CDR3 DNA follows: TGTGCCAGCAGTCTAGCGGGAGGCTCCTACGAGCAGTACTTC.

This clone was counted between two and nine times. The chain employs TRBV19 and TRBJ2-1; 9 bases are a match to TRBD1. J lost 1 base, V lost 7 bases, and 8 bases had no gene match. The CDR3 is 16 residues long. Germline CDR1 LNHDA, CDR2 SQIVND (reference sequence). CDR3 nucleotides: TGTGCCAGTACCAAGGGACAGGGTAGGTCCTACAATGAGCAGTTCTTC. Residues: CASTKGQGRSYNEQFF.

The chain couples TRBV7-2 to TRBJ2-7; 8 bases fit TRBD1. J was trimmed by 0 bases and V by 4 bases; bases with no gene match: 5. This CDR3 spans 15 amino acids. Germline V gives CDR1 SGHTA, CDR2 FQGNSA. CDR3 DNA sequence: TGTGCCAGCAGCTCGCAGGGGGCGAGCTCCTACGAGCAGTACTTC. As protein: CASSSQGASSYEQYF.

The V gene is TRBV7-2, the J gene TRBJ2-3; tentatively, D is TRBD2 (7 bases). V lost 9 bases and J lost 4, with 14 bases in between. From germline, CDR1 is SGHTA and CDR2 FQGNSA. The CDR3 runs 13 residues. The chain's CDR3 is CASRGATSDTQYF. In DNA form, the CDR3 reads TGTGCCAGTCGGGGGGCTACCTCAGATACGCAGTATTTT.